The source of this TCR beta chain is a study of CD8 T cells in Susac syndrome. V was clipped by 5 bases and J by 0 bases; unmatched bases: 20. CDR1 and CDR2 from the germline V gene are SGHRS and YFSETQ. CDR3 size: 21 residues. In this sample, this clonotype turned up a few times. Random hexamers primed reverse transcription of 0.5 to 1 ug RNA. TCRdb reprocessed the immunoSEQ multiplex PCR reads via MiXCR and lists one record per CDR3 protein. The data hold 130,000 to 150,000 distinct CDR3 sequences, with over 85% observed a single time. This sequence joins TRBV5-1 and TRBJ2-3; 11 bases fit TRBD2. Sequencing used CD8+ T cells from PBMCs. This receptor was obtained from a human donor in good health. CDR3 sequence: CASRGATGLAGGATSTDTQYF. CDR3 coding DNA: TGCGCCAGCAGGGGCGCGACGGGTCTAGCGGGAGGCGCGACTAGCACAGATACGCAGTATTTT.